The TCR beta chain described here comes from a study of shared clonotypes between healthy human individuals. The germline gives CDR1 MNHEY, CDR2 SMNVEV (reference sequence). This CDR3 has 14 amino acids. The V end was cut by 8 bases, the J end by 3 bases, with 14 bases between. This clone was seen a single time. Some clones are missing from TCRdb's copy, which holds only in-frame ones; the method was immunoSEQ multiplex PCR. The sample contains about 1.5 million clones, approximately 98% of which appear only once. This receptor was taken from a man aged 25 to 40 in good health. The sequenced sample consisted of naive CD4+ T cells sorted from blood. Subset reported: CD45RA+ positively selected. The rearrangement joins TRBV27 to TRBJ1-5; TRBD1 is a possible D gene (6 bases). The CDR3 region is CASAPDSDNQPQHF. CDR3 DNA: TGTGCCAGCGCCCCGGACAGTGACAATCAGCCCCAGCATTTT.